The source of this TCR beta chain is a study of blood T cell repertoires in COVID-19. Repertoires were generated with immunoSEQ multiplex PCR, while TCRdb's copy carries only in-frame clones and drops some. The sample lists some 270,000 clones, over 70% seen once, with 2.5% to 4% in the top ten. Participants, roughly 18 to 90 years old, spanned about 26 US areas. Participants' own reports of clinical history determined their cohort assignment. People in the exposed group encountered a COVID-19 case within 2 weeks before entering the study. The TCR sequence derives from a woman aged 40 to 50 who had been exposed to COVID-19. Sequences were obtained from PBMCs or T cells enriched from blood (not recorded which).

The CDR3 protein is CASSGFPIQGDSTDTQYF. CDR3 DNA: TGTGCCAGCAGTGGATTTCCGATACAGGGGGACTCCACAGATACGCAGTATTTT. V is TRBV25-1 and J is TRBJ2-3, with TRBD1 identical over 8 bases. The CDR3 sequence is 18 residues long. The germline V gene has CDR1 MGHDK and CDR2 SYGVNS. J gave up 2 bases and V 4 bases, and 14 bases lay outside the gene matches.